This TCR beta chain was recovered during a study of blood T cell repertoires in COVID-19. Across the study: In each case, the material was cDNA or gDNA derived from T cells, B-cell-depleted T cells, or PBMCs.

The repertoire was sequenced with immunoSEQ multiplex PCR; TCRdb's copy has only in-frame clones and lacks some. The profile shows 300,000 to 400,000 clones, 88% of them singletons. This clone was recorded only once. Germline V gives CDR1 LGHDT, CDR2 YNNKEL (reference sequence). J lost 4 bases, V lost 1 base, and 6 bases had no gene match. The CDR3 contains 16 residues. The chain is built from TRBV3-1 (or the pseudogene TRBV3-2) and TRBJ2-1; TRBD1 agrees at 8 bases. The sequencing input was PBMCs or T cells enriched from blood (not recorded which). This TCR derives from a woman aged 25 to 45 with acute COVID-19. As DNA, the CDR3 is TGTGCCAGCAGCCAAGCCAGGTGGGACAGGTACAATGAGCAGTTCTTC. Translating gives CASSQARWDRYNEQFF.